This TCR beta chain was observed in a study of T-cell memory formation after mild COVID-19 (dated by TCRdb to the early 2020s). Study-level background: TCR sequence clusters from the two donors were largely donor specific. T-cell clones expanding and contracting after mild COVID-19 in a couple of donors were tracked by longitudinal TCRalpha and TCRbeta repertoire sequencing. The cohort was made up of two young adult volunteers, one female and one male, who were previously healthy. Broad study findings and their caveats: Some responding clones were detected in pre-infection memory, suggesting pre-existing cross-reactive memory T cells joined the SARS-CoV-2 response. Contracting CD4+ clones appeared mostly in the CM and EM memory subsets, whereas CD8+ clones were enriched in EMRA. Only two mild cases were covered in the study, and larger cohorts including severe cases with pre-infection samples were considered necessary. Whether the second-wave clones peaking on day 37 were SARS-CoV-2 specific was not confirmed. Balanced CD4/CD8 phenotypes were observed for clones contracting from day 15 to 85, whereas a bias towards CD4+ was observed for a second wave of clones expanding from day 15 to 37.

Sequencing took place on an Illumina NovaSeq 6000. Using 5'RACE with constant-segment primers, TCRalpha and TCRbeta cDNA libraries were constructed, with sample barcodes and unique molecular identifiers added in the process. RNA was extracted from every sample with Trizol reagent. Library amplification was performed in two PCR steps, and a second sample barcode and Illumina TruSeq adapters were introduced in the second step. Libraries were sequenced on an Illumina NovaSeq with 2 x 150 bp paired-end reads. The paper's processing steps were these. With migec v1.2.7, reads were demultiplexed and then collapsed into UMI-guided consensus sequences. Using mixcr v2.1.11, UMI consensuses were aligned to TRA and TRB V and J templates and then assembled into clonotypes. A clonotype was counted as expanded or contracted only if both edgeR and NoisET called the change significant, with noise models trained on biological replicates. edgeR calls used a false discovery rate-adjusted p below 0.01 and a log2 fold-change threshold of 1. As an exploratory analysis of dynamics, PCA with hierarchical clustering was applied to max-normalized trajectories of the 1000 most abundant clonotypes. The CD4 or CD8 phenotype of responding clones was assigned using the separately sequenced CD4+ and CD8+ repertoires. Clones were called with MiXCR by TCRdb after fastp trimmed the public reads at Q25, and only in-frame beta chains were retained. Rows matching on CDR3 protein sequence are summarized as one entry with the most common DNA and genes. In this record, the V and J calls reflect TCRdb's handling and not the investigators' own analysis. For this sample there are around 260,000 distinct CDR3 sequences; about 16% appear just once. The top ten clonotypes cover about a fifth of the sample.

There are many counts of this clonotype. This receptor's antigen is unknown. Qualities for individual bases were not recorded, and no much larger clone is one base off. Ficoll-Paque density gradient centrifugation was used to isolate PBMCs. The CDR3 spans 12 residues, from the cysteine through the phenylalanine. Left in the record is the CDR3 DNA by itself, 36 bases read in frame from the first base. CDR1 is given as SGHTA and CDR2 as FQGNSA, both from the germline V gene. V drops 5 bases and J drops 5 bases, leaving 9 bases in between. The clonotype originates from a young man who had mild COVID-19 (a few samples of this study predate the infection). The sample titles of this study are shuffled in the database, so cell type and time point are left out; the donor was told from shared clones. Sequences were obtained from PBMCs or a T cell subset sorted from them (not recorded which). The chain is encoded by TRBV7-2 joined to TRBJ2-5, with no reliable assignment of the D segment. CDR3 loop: CASSPQRETQYF. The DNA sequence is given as TGTGCCAGCAGCCCCCAGAGGGAGACCCAGTACTTC.